Presented here are 20 T cell receptor beta chains from one specimen sequenced in a study of blood T cell repertoires in COVID-19. Sequencing used immunoSEQ multiplex PCR; TCRdb keeps in-frame clones, though not all of them. The table includes 100,000 to 150,000 clones, roughly 90% detected once. The sequenced material came from peripheral blood. Receptor source: a man aged 50-60 years with COVID-19, enrolled during active disease.

The chain employs TRBV3-1 (or the pseudogene TRBV3-2) and TRBJ2-1; D uncertain. Per germline, CDR1 LGHDT and CDR2 YNNKEL (reference sequence). V was trimmed by 2 bases and J by 10 bases, leaving 6 bases between them. The CDR3 extends over 11 amino acids. DNA of the CDR3: TGTGCCAGCAGCCAAAACCTAGAGCAGTTCTTC. Its translation is CASSQNLEQFF.

The chain is built from TRBV2 and TRBJ2-1; D is unclear. V shed 1 base and J shed 8 bases, with 12 bases lying between them. Germline V CDR1 and CDR2: SNHLY, FYNNEI. This CDR3 spans 14 amino acids. CDR3 amino acids: CASSEGVAPDEQFF. The CDR3, as DNA: TGTGCCAGCAGTGAAGGTGTAGCTCCCGATGAGCAGTTCTTC.

The chain combines TRBV5-1 with TRBJ2-1, with no clear D. Germline CDR1 reads SGHRS; CDR2 reads YFSETQ. V lost 0 bases, J lost 4 bases, and 11 bases lay in between. The CDR3 covers 15 residues. Written as DNA, the CDR3 is TGCGCCAGCAGCTTGGTATTACAGCAGTACAATGAGCAGTTCTTC. Translating gives CASSLVLQQYNEQFF.

This clone was detected only once. This chain joins TRBV5-5 and TRBJ1-2; no reliable D call. CDR1 and CDR2 from the germline V gene are SGHKS and YYEKEE (reference sequence). The CDR3 consists of 16 residues. V lost 3 bases to trimming and J lost 4 bases, with 19 bases between them. CDR3 nucleotide sequence: TGTGCCAGCAGCTCCTCGGCACGGGGAGTGGGCTATGGCTACACCTTC. Its translation is CASSSSARGVGYGYTF.

The DNA of the CDR3 is TGTGCCAGCAGCGCACGGGACAGCTCCTACGAGCAGTACTTC. This gives the protein CASSARDSSYEQYF. The V and J genes are TRBV9 and TRBJ2-7; 7 nucleotides align to TRBD1. The trim removed 3 bases at V and 0 bases at J, leaving 3 bases unmatched. The germline V gene has CDR1 SGDLS and CDR2 YYNGEE. The CDR3 consists of 14 residues.

The chain carries TRBV15 and TRBJ2-6; D is perhaps TRBD1 (5 bases). The CDR3 covers 15 residues. Per germline, CDR1 LNHNV and CDR2 YYDKDF (reference sequence). The V and J ends lost 2 bases and 1 base respectively, with 6 bases between them. The CDR3 loop is CATSRQGSGANVLTF. CDR3 in DNA: TGTGCCACCAGCAGACAGGGTTCTGGGGCCAACGTCCTGACTTTC.

The chain uses TRBV5-4 and TRBJ2-2; 8 positions match TRBD1. Germline loops: CDR1 SGHNT, CDR2 YYREEE (reference sequence). The CDR3 length is 17 residues. V was clipped by 3 bases and J by 1 base; unmatched bases: 8. The CDR3 loop reads CASSYDRGKKNTGELFF. Here the CDR3 DNA reads TGTGCCAGCAGCTACGACAGGGGAAAGAAGAACACCGGGGAGCTGTTTTTT.

The chain employs TRBV18 and TRBJ2-7, with 8 bases fitting TRBD2. The CDR3 spans 16 residues. Losses at the gene ends were 3 bases for V and 3 bases for J; bases not matched to a gene: 10. Germline V gene sequence: CDR1 KGHSH, CDR2 LQKENI. CDR3 DNA sequence: TGTGCCAGCTCACCCCAGAGCGGGAGCACGCACTACGAGCAGTACTTC. Translating it yields CASSPQSGSTHYEQYF.

The chain is built from TRBV6-5 and TRBJ1-2; D is undetermined. CDR3 size: 12 residues. Trimming shortened V by 7 bases and J by 5 bases, and 11 bases separated the two germline ends. Germline V CDR1 and CDR2: MNHEY, SVGAGI. CDR3 in amino acids: CASTDGGYGYTF. CDR3 DNA sequence: TGTGCCAGCACCGACGGAGGATATGGCTACACCTTC.

The genes are TRBV12-5 and TRBJ2-2; TRBD2 aligns across 10 bases. Losses at the gene ends were 1 base for V and 4 bases for J; bases not matched to a gene: 6. This CDR3 has 17 residues. Germline V lookup: CDR1 LGHNT, CDR2 FRNRAP. Here the CDR3 reads CASGLGAGGPSTGELFF. In nucleotides, the CDR3 is TGTGCTAGTGGTTTGGGAGCGGGAGGGCCTTCCACCGGGGAGCTGTTTTTT.

The chain is built from TRBV7-7 and TRBJ2-2; D uncertain. The CDR3 sequence is 12 residues long. Germline V gene lookup returns CDR1 SSHAT and CDR2 FNYEAQ (reference sequence). V was cut by 4 bases and J by 6 bases, with 6 bases left in between. The CDR3 reads CASSSTSGELFF. DNA for the CDR3: TGTGCCAGCAGCTCCACTTCCGGGGAGCTGTTTTTT. Full variable domain (missing parts from reference TRBV7-7 and TRBJ2-2): GAGVSQSPRYKVTKRGQDVTLRCDPISSHATLYWYQQALGQGPEFLTYFNYEAQPDKSGLPSDRFSAERPEGSISTLTIQRTEQRDSAMYRCASSSTSGELFFGEGSRLTVL.

CDR3 residues: CSASMGASYGYTF. The CDR3 DNA reads TGCAGTGCTAGTATGGGGGCCTCATATGGCTACACCTTC. This rearrangement joins TRBV20-1 to TRBJ1-2, with D perhaps TRBD1 (6 bases). The V end lost 3 bases, the J end lost 5 bases, and 13 bases lay between the germline ends. The CDR3 length is 13 residues. Germline V gene lookup returns CDR1 DFQATT and CDR2 SNEGSKA (reference sequence).

The V and J genes are TRBV9 and TRBJ1-3, with D unresolved. This CDR3 has 15 amino acids. The germline CDR1 and CDR2 sequences are SGDLS and YYNGEE. Trimming stripped 4 bases from V and 1 base from J, with 12 bases between. This CDR3 is CASSSPLSSGNTIYF. The CDR3 DNA is TGTGCCAGCAGCTCCCCCTTGTCTTCTGGAAACACCATATATTTT.

The chain combines TRBV28 with TRBJ2-7; D possibly uses TRBD1 or TRBD2 (6 bases each). Germline V CDR1 and CDR2: MDHEN, SYDVKM. The germline V and J ends were trimmed by 10 bases and 0 bases, with 16 bases remaining between them. The CDR3 has 14 amino acids. In DNA form, the CDR3 reads TGTGCCACCAGGGGAGCGGGCCTCTCCTACGAGCAGTACGTC. Its protein is CATRGAGLSYEQYV.

The chain joins TRBV28 to TRBJ1-5; no clear D. This CDR3 has 14 amino acids. Trimming pared 4 bases from V and 1 base from J, leaving 8 bases between. Germline V CDR1 and CDR2: MDHEN, SYDVKM. Here the CDR3 reads CASSSYGSNQPQHF. CDR3 DNA sequence: TGTGCCAGCAGTTCCTACGGGAGCAATCAGCCCCAGCATTTT. Variable domain in full (rest from reference TRBV28 and TRBJ1-5): DVKVTQSSRYLVKRTGEKVFLECVQDMDHENMFWYRQDPGLGLRLIYFSYDVKMKEKGDIPEGYSVSREKKERFSLILESASTNQTSMYLCASSSYGSNQPQHFGDGTRLSIL.

The chain couples TRBV5-1 to TRBJ1-1; TRBD1 matches at 7 bases. V was pared by 3 bases and J by 1 base, with 6 bases of the junction left unmatched. Germline V lookup: CDR1 SGHRS, CDR2 YFSETQ. The CDR3 is 15 residues long. The CDR3 here is CASSSRDRQNTEAFF. In DNA, the CDR3 is TGCGCCAGCAGCTCGAGGGACAGACAGAACACTGAAGCTTTCTTT.

This clone was seen only once. This chain uses TRBV10-3 with TRBJ1-1, with D possibly being TRBD1 (5 bases). CDR1 is ENHRY, CDR2 SYGVKD, per germline. The CDR3 has 15 amino acids. V shed 4 bases and J shed 5 bases, with 17 bases lying between them. The CDR3 DNA reads as TGTGCCATCAGTGGGGGGGACTTAGGGGAGACTGAAGCTTTCTTT. Translating it yields CAISGGDLGETEAFF.

This chain links TRBV27 with TRBJ1-4; a possible D gene is TRBD1 (6 bases). Germline assignment: CDR1 MNHEY and CDR2 SMNVEV (reference sequence). The CDR3 runs to 13 residues. The V end was cut by 3 bases, the J end by 16 bases, with 18 bases between. The CDR3 DNA reads TGTGCCAGCAGTTTTCAAGGACAGCCTTACGAGTTTTTT. As protein: CASSFQGQPYEFF.

V usage is TRBV18 and J usage is TRBJ1-4; D gene unclear. The germline CDR1 and CDR2 sequences are KGHSH and LQKENI. The CDR3 sequence is 13 residues long. V was shortened by 4 bases and J by 6 bases, with 9 bases between the two germline ends. The CDR3 coding sequence is TGTGCCAGCTCACTGGCCGAGGATGAAAAACTGTTTTTT. It yields the protein CASSLAEDEKLFF.

The gene calls are TRBV5-1 and TRBJ1-1, with 8 bases that match TRBD1. Trimming removed 4 bases from V and 3 bases from J; junction bases left unmatched: 5. CDR1 is SGHRS, CDR2 YFSETQ, per germline. This CDR3 spans 14 amino acids. The CDR3: CASSLDRGDTEAFF. The CDR3 coding sequence is TGCGCCAGCAGCCTAGACAGGGGCGACACTGAAGCTTTCTTT.